This T cell receptor beta chain was profiled in a study of read filtering for tumor transcriptome and immune sequencing. Looking at the study overall: Mean patient age was approximately 66 years, range about 47 to 90; around 17 male, about 15 female. By R-ISS, stages I, II and III held about 8, 16 and 7 patients. Study conclusions and caveats: In IR-seq, single-read clonotypes were about 80% of clonotypes but around 4% of reads. Compared with RNA-seq, IR-seq gave much higher clonotype depth and reliability.

The library was built from 400 to 500 ng RNA with molecular barcoded adaptors for alpha/delta and beta/gamma chains. MiXCR, applied by TCRdb to the reads, yields one record per CDR3 protein. The table shows 62,000 or so distinct CDR3 sequences, with 11% to 15% occurring only once. This clonotype was counted at least ten times. The antigen is not known. Germline-derived CDR1 and CDR2 are LNHDA and SQIVND (reference sequence). The CDR3 runs 15 residues. Trimming pared 7 bases from V and 9 bases from J, leaving 22 bases between. The TCR originated in a donor over 35 with multiple myeloma. Sequencing was carried out using a population of CD138-negative cells sorted from bone marrow. V gene TRBV19 combines with J gene TRBJ2-1; weak D call: TRBD2 (5 bases). CDR3 amino acids: CASIQSRAAGGEQFF. The CDR3 DNA follows: TGTGCCAGTATCCAGTCTAGGGCGGCTGGAGGTGAGCAGTTCTTC. Full variable domain (outside the CDR3, taken from reference TRBV19 and TRBJ2-1): DGGITQSPKYLFRKEGQNVTLSCEQNLNHDAMYWYRQDPGQGLRLIYYSQIVNDFQKGDIAEGYSVSREKKESFPLTVTSAQKNPTAFYLCASIQSRAAGGEQFFGPGTRLTVL.